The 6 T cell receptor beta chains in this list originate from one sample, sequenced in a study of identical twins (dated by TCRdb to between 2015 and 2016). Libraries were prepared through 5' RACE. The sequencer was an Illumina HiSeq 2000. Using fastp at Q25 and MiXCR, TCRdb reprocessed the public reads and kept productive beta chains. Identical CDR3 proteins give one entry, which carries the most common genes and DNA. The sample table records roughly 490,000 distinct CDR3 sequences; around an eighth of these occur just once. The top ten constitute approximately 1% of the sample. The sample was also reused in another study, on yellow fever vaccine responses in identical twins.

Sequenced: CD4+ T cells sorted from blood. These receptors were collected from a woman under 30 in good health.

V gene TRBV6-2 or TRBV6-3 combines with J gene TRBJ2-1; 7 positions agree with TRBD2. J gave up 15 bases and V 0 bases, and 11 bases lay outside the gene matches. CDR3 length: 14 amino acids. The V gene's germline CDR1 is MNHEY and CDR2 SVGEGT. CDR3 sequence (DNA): TGTGCCAGCAGTTACTCGAATGGGCGGACTAGGGGGTTCTTC. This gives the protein CASSYSNGRTRGFF.

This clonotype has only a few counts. The CDR3 reads CASRTPDRVHEQYF. CDR3 DNA: TGTGCCAGCAGGACCCCGGACAGGGTCCACGAGCAGTACTTC. The rearrangement joins TRBV28 to TRBJ2-7; the match to TRBD1 covers 8 bases. Germline CDR1 MDHEN, CDR2 SYDVKM. The CDR3 loop spans 14 amino acids. Trimming at V came to 6 bases and at J to 5 bases, leaving 9 bases not matched to a gene. The variable domain in full, with the rest retrieved from reference TRBV28 and TRBJ2-7, is DVKVTQSSRYLVKRTGEKVFLECVQDMDHENMFWYRQDPGLGLRLIYFSYDVKMKEKGDIPEGYSVSREKKERFSLILESASTNQTSMYLCASRTPDRVHEQYFGPGTRLTVT.

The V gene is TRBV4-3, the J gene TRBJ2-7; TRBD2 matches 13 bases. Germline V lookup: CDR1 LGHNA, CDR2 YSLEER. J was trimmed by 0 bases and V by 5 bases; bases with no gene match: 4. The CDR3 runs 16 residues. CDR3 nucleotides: TGCGCCAGCAGCACCCGGACTAGCGGGAGCTCCTACGAGCAGTACTTC. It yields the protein CASSTRTSGSSYEQYF.

CDR3 in amino acids: CASSSGTGGYSTDTQYF. CDR3 in DNA: TGTGCCAGCAGCTCAGGGACAGGGGGCTATAGCACAGATACGCAGTATTTT. This rearrangement joins TRBV7-9 to TRBJ2-3; 12 bases agree with TRBD1. The germline CDR1 and CDR2 sequences are SEHNR and FQNEAQ (reference sequence). Trimming took 4 bases from V and 0 from J; bases not matched to a gene: 5. The length of the CDR3 is 17 residues.

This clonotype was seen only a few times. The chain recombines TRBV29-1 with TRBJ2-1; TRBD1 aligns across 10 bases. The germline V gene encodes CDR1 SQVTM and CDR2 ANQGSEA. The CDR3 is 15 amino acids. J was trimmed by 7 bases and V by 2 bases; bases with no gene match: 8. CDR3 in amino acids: CSVEWRGQGTNEQFF. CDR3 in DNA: TGCAGCGTTGAATGGAGGGGACAGGGGACGAATGAGCAGTTCTTC.

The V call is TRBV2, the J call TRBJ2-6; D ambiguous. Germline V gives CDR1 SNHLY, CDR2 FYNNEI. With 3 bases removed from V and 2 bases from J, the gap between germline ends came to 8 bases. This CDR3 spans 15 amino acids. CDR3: CASSDVGTGANVLTF. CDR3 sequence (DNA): TGTGCCAGCAGTGACGTAGGAACTGGGGCCAACGTCCTGACTTTC.